These T cell receptor beta chains were read from a single sample in a study of blood T cell repertoires in COVID-19. Sequencing used immunoSEQ multiplex PCR; TCRdb keeps in-frame clones, though not all of them. The sample includes about 220,000 clones, 80% to 90% of them seen just once. The material sequenced was PBMCs or T cells enriched from blood (not recorded which). These receptors originate from a woman aged 40 to 50 with acute COVID-19. Each CDR3 is given with its conserved first and last residue. Fields, in order: J gene, V gene, D gene, clone size, CDR3 protein, CDR3 DNA. A D gene is named only where the DNA matches it firmly. Some rows have no size entry. The others give once, few or many, or a class for an expanded clone.

J: TRBJ2-1; V: TRBV27; D: TRBD1; size: NA; CDR3: CASSFSDRWDYNEQFF; DNA: TGTGCCAGCAGTTTCTCGGACAGGTGGGACTACAATGAGCAGTTCTTC
J: TRBJ2-7; V: TRBV10-3; D: TRBD2; size: once; CDR3: CAINRGGDEQYF; DNA: TGTGCCATCAATCGGGGGGGCGACGAGCAGTACTTC
J: TRBJ1-1; V: TRBV4-3; D: NA; size: NA; CDR3: CASSQDGGIAEAFF; DNA: TGCGCCAGCAGCCAAGATGGGGGGATCGCTGAAGCTTTCTTT
J: TRBJ1-6; V: TRBV9; D: NA; size: NA; CDR3: CASSQSEAVNSPLHF; DNA: TGTGCCAGCAGCCAAAGCGAGGCTGTAAATTCACCCCTCCACTTT
J: TRBJ1-5; V: TRBV30; D: NA; size: NA; CDR3: CAWTPSGFFSQPQHF; DNA: TGTGCCTGGACACCCTCAGGGTTTTTCTCTCAGCCCCAGCATTTT
J: TRBJ2-2; V: TRBV15; D: NA; size: NA; CDR3: CATSPELWGDTGELFF; DNA: TGTGCCACCAGCCCCGAGTTATGGGGCGACACCGGGGAGCTGTTTTTT
J: TRBJ1-1; V: TRBV6-2/TRBV6-3; D: NA; size: NA; CDR3: CASSELGTEAFF; DNA: TGTGCCAGCAGTGAGCTCGGCACTGAAGCTTTCTTT
J: TRBJ2-1; V: TRBV5-1; D: NA; size: NA; CDR3: CASSFSGDGKDEQFF; DNA: TGCGCCAGCAGCTTTTCGGGGGACGGTAAGGATGAGCAGTTCTTC
J: TRBJ2-5; V: TRBV29-1; D: TRBD1; size: NA; CDR3: CSAPGQGGETQYF; DNA: TGCAGCGCCCCGGGACAGGGCGGAGAGACCCAGTACTTC
J: TRBJ1-1; V: TRBV13; D: NA; size: NA; CDR3: CASSPGGGTEAFF; DNA: TGTGCCAGCAGCCCGGGGGGAGGCACTGAAGCTTTCTTT
J: TRBJ2-3; V: TRBV28; D: NA; size: NA; CDR3: CASSSGKAQYF; DNA: TGTGCCAGCAGCTCCGGGAAGGCGCAGTATTTT
J: TRBJ2-1; V: TRBV28; D: NA; size: NA; CDR3: CASSLGLDLSGNEQFF; DNA: TGTGCCAGCAGTCTGGGATTGGACTTAAGCGGCAATGAGCAGTTCTTC
J: TRBJ1-1; V: TRBV6-5; D: TRBD1; size: NA; CDR3: CASSPRTGIEAFF; DNA: TGTGCCAGCAGTCCCCGGACAGGGATTGAAGCTTTCTTT
J: TRBJ1-1; V: TRBV11-3; D: NA; size: few; CDR3: CASSPDGGMNTEAFF; DNA: TGTGCCAGCAGCCCGGACGGAGGCATGAACACTGAAGCTTTCTTT
J: TRBJ2-1; V: TRBV7-6; D: TRBD1; size: NA; CDR3: CASSQGQAVSYNEQFF; DNA: TGTGCCAGCAGTCAAGGACAGGCCGTTTCCTACAATGAGCAGTTCTTC
J: TRBJ1-1; V: TRBV12-5; D: TRBD1; size: NA; CDR3: CASGLVAGGYTEAFF; DNA: TGTGCTAGTGGTTTGGTAGCAGGGGGTTACACTGAAGCTTTCTTT
J: TRBJ2-3; V: TRBV3-1/TRBV3-2; D: TRBD2; size: NA; CDR3: CASSQDPLSGGGADTQYF; DNA: TGTGCCAGCAGCCAAGATCCTCTTAGCGGGGGAGGCGCAGATACGCAGTATTTT
J: TRBJ1-2; V: TRBV7-9; D: NA; size: NA; CDR3: CASSPRDTNPRDGYTF; DNA: TGTGCCAGCAGCCCCCGGGACACAAACCCCCGAGATGGCTACACCTTC
J: TRBJ1-1; V: TRBV29-1; D: NA; size: NA; CDR3: CSSEQGLGTEAFF; DNA: TGCAGCTCGGAGCAGGGCTTAGGGACTGAAGCTTTCTTT
J: TRBJ2-5; V: TRBV14; D: NA; size: NA; CDR3: CASSQETGLQETQYF; DNA: TGTGCCAGCAGCCAAGAAACAGGGCTCCAAGAGACCCAGTACTTC
J: TRBJ2-5; V: TRBV3-1/TRBV3-2; D: NA; size: few; CDR3: CASSQAAPRAYVPQYF; DNA: TGTGCCAGCAGCCAAGCAGCTCCGAGGGCCTATGTGCCCCAGTACTTC
J: TRBJ1-5; V: TRBV24-1; D: NA; size: NA; CDR3: CATSDRQINQPQHF; DNA: TGTGCCACCAGTGATCGTCAGATAAATCAGCCCCAGCATTTT
J: TRBJ1-2; V: TRBV12-3/TRBV12-4; D: TRBD1; size: NA; CDR3: CASSTGVVDGYTF; DNA: TGTGCCAGCAGTACAGGGGTCGTCGATGGCTACACCTTC
J: TRBJ2-1; V: TRBV4-1; D: TRBD2; size: NA; CDR3: CASSQDDLAGYYNEQFF; DNA: TGCGCCAGCAGCCAAGATGATCTAGCGGGTTACTACAATGAGCAGTTCTTC
J: TRBJ2-7; V: TRBV29-1; D: TRBD2; size: NA; CDR3: CSAGGDRYEQYF; DNA: TGCAGCGCCGGGGGGGACCGCTACGAGCAGTACTTC
J: TRBJ1-1; V: TRBV10-2; D: NA; size: NA; CDR3: CASSETDISTEAFF; DNA: TGCGCCAGCAGTGAGACGGACATAAGCACTGAAGCTTTCTTT
J: TRBJ1-2; V: TRBV5-8; D: TRBD1; size: NA; CDR3: CASSYGQGGQITVDGYTF; DNA: TGTGCCAGCAGCTATGGACAGGGAGGCCAAATAACTGTTGACGGCTACACCTTC
J: TRBJ2-2; V: TRBV7-9; D: TRBD1; size: NA; CDR3: CASSGDRGLPGELFF; DNA: TGTGCCAGCAGCGGGGACAGGGGATTGCCCGGGGAGCTGTTTTTT
J: TRBJ1-3; V: TRBV25-1; D: NA; size: NA; CDR3: CASKQVPENTIYF; DNA: TGTGCCAGCAAACAAGTCCCTGAAAACACCATATATTTT
J: TRBJ2-3; V: TRBV6-1; D: NA; size: NA; CDR3: CASSESASSITDTQYF; DNA: TGTGCCAGCAGTGAGTCGGCTAGCTCAATCACAGATACGCAGTATTTT
J: TRBJ1-5; V: TRBV20-1; D: TRBD1; size: NA; CDR3: CSASRGTEPNQPQHF; DNA: TGCAGTGCTAGTCGGGGGACAGAGCCAAATCAGCCCCAGCATTTT
J: TRBJ2-5; V: TRBV6-2/TRBV6-3; D: TRBD1; size: NA; CDR3: CASSWGTGGTQETQYF; DNA: TGTGCCAGCAGTTGGGGGACAGGGGGCACGCAAGAGACCCAGTACTTC
J: TRBJ2-3; V: TRBV11-2; D: NA; size: NA; CDR3: CASSSSTDTQYF; DNA: TGTGCCAGCAGCTCGAGCACAGATACGCAGTATTTT
J: TRBJ1-2; V: TRBV6-1; D: NA; size: NA; CDR3: CASSDPLDPEKVDYGYTF; DNA: TGTGCCAGCAGTGACCCGCTCGATCCCGAGAAAGTGGACTATGGCTACACCTTC
J: TRBJ1-1; V: TRBV3-1/TRBV3-2; D: TRBD1; size: NA; CDR3: CASSQGQGVAEAFF; DNA: TGTGCCAGCAGCCAGGGACAGGGGGTCGCTGAAGCTTTCTTT
J: TRBJ2-7; V: TRBV7-2; D: TRBD1; size: NA; CDR3: CASSASPGTAYEQYF; DNA: TGTGCCAGCAGCGCCTCACCCGGGACAGCCTACGAGCAGTACTTC
J: TRBJ1-1; V: TRBV12-3/TRBV12-4; D: TRBD1; size: NA; CDR3: CASSLGTGEAFF; DNA: TGTGCCAGCAGTTTAGGGACAGGAGAAGCTTTCTTT
J: TRBJ1-2; V: TRBV6-1; D: NA; size: NA; CDR3: CASSELTTGLSGYTF; DNA: TGTGCCAGCAGTGAACTGACCACAGGGCTCTCGGGCTACACCTTC
J: TRBJ2-1; V: TRBV3-1/TRBV3-2; D: TRBD2; size: NA; CDR3: CASSQGVSGGPSSYNEQFF; DNA: TGTGCCAGCAGCCAAGGAGTTAGCGGGGGGCCCAGCTCCTACAATGAGCAGTTCTTC
J: TRBJ1-2; V: TRBV10-3; D: TRBD1; size: NA; CDR3: CAISGRQGYGYTF; DNA: TGTGCCATCAGTGGTCGACAGGGCTATGGCTACACCTTC
J: TRBJ1-1; V: TRBV25-1; D: NA; size: NA; CDR3: CASRSGGTEAFF; DNA: TGTGCCAGCAGGTCAGGAGGCACTGAAGCTTTCTTT
J: TRBJ1-2; V: TRBV5-8; D: TRBD1; size: few; CDR3: CASSLLRGRGGYTF; DNA: TGTGCCAGCAGCTTGTTAAGGGGGCGCGGTGGCTACACCTTC
J: TRBJ2-3; V: TRBV6-5; D: NA; size: NA; CDR3: CASTGGARTDTQYF; DNA: TGTGCCAGCACCGGCGGGGCCCGCACAGATACGCAGTATTTT
J: TRBJ1-4; V: TRBV4-3; D: TRBD1; size: few; CDR3: CASSQSSGTGNEKLFF; DNA: TGCGCCAGCAGCCAATCCTCCGGGACAGGGAATGAAAAACTGTTTTTT
J: TRBJ1-1; V: TRBV29-1; D: TRBD1; size: NA; CDR3: CSVGDRAEAFF; DNA: TGCAGCGTCGGAGACAGGGCTGAAGCTTTCTTT
J: TRBJ1-4; V: TRBV4-1; D: NA; size: NA; CDR3: CASSSPARGATNEKLFF; DNA: TGCGCCAGCAGCTCCCCGGCTCGGGGGGCAACTAATGAAAAACTGTTTTTT
J: TRBJ2-1; V: TRBV5-1; D: TRBD1; size: NA; CDR3: CASSEIPGQAWDEQFF; DNA: TGCGCCAGCAGTGAGATTCCGGGACAGGCTTGGGATGAGCAGTTCTTC
J: TRBJ2-7; V: TRBV27; D: TRBD1; size: NA; CDR3: CASSLQGGDYEQYF; DNA: TGTGCCAGCAGTCTACAGGGGGGCGACTACGAGCAGTACTTC
J: TRBJ2-1; V: TRBV12-3/TRBV12-4; D: NA; size: NA; CDR3: CASSLARGSEQFF; DNA: TGTGCCAGCAGTTTAGCGCGGGGTAGTGAGCAGTTCTTC
J: TRBJ1-2; V: TRBV5-1; D: NA; size: few; CDR3: CASSSGSSGYTF; DNA: TGCGCCAGCAGCTCCGGGTCCTCTGGCTACACCTTC
J: TRBJ1-2; V: TRBV30; D: NA; size: NA; CDR3: CAWSVRVGGYGYTF; DNA: TGTGCCTGGAGTGTTCGTGTCGGTGGCTATGGCTACACCTTC
J: TRBJ2-3; V: TRBV4-2; D: TRBD2; size: NA; CDR3: CASSQDPYTSGGSWTQYF; DNA: TGTGCCAGCAGCCAAGATCCCTATACTAGCGGGGGAAGTTGGACGCAGTATTTT
J: TRBJ1-4; V: TRBV3-1/TRBV3-2; D: NA; size: NA; CDR3: CASSHRGGEKLFF; DNA: TGTGCCAGCAGCCACAGGGGCGGTGAAAAACTGTTTTTT
J: TRBJ1-2; V: TRBV12-5; D: NA; size: once; CDR3: CASGLGQGRYYGYTF; DNA: TGTGCTAGTGGTTTGGGTCAGGGAAGGTACTATGGCTACACCTTC
J: TRBJ2-5; V: TRBV13; D: TRBD2; size: NA; CDR3: CASSLGRGLAGQTQYF; DNA: TGTGCCAGCAGCTTAGGCCGGGGACTAGCGGGCCAGACCCAGTACTTC
J: TRBJ1-4; V: TRBV3-1/TRBV3-2; D: TRBD1; size: NA; CDR3: CASREPGGKLFF; DNA: TGTGCCAGCCGGGAACCAGGGGGCAAACTGTTTTTT
J: TRBJ1-5; V: TRBV13; D: NA; size: NA; CDR3: CASSLGRRQAGQPQHF; DNA: TGTGCCAGCAGCTTAGGCCGGCGGCAGGCGGGACAGCCCCAGCATTTT